These T cell receptor beta chains were read from a single sample in a study of T cells in Graves' hyperthyroidism and ophthalmopathy. TCRdb itself ran the multiplex PCR reads through MiXCR, one entry per CDR3 protein. The table includes a few hundred thousand distinct CDR3 sequences, around a sixth detected once. The sequenced sample consisted of blood. Every receptor here comes from a woman younger than 30 with Graves' hyperthyroidism that later progressed to Graves' ophthalmopathy. Each CDR3 is given with its conserved first and last residue. D genes are given only for firm matches. Clone size is shown for a subset of rows, as once, few, many or a class of expanded clone.

V	J	D	size	DNA	CDR3
TRBV30	TRBJ1-1	.	many	TGTGCCTGGGCGTACAGCCTGAACACTGAAGCTTTCTTT	CAWAYSLNTEAFF
TRBV5-6	TRBJ2-4	.	few	TGTGCCAGCAGCTTCAAGCCAGCAAACATTCAGTACTTC	CASSFKPANIQYF
TRBV5-4	TRBJ2-7	.	few	TGTGCCAGCAGCTTGTCCGCTGGGAACTACGAGCAGTACTTC	CASSLSAGNYEQYF
TRBV5-5	TRBJ2-7	.	few	TGTGCCAGCAGCTTGGACACCGGACTTAGCTCCTACGAGCAGTACTTC	CASSLDTGLSSYEQYF
TRBV2	TRBJ2-3	.	many	TGTGCCAGCAGTTTCGGTCTAAGAGATACGCAGTATTTT	CASSFGLRDTQYF
TRBV28	TRBJ2-1	.	many	TGTGCCAGCAGTTTAATCACTAGCTGGGGTTACAATGAGCAGTTCTTC	CASSLITSWGYNEQFF
TRBV24-1	TRBJ1-4	TRBD1	many	TGTGCCACCGGGACAGGTGGGAATGAAAAACTGTTTTTT	CATGTGGNEKLFF
TRBV6-1	TRBJ2-4	TRBD2	.	TGTGCCAGCAGTGAAGCCAGACTAGCAAACCAAAACATTCAGTACTTC	CASSEARLANQNIQYF
TRBV6-1	TRBJ2-2	.	few	TGTGCCAGCAGAAGTCAGGGACCCGTATCCCGCACCGGGGAGCTGTTTTTT	CASRSQGPVSRTGELFF
TRBV7-9	TRBJ2-7	.	few	TGTGCCAGCAGCTTAGCTGGTCGGCGACCCAACGAGCAGTACTTC	CASSLAGRRPNEQYF
TRBV6-1	TRBJ2-5	TRBD1	few	TGTGCCAGCAGTCACCAGACAGGGGGAAAGACCCAGTACTTC	CASSHQTGGKTQYF
TRBV5-1	TRBJ2-7	.	many	TGCGCCAGCAGCTTGAACCGCCGGGCTACTGTTGAGCAGTACTTC	CASSLNRRATVEQYF
TRBV6-1	TRBJ1-1	TRBD1	many	TGTGCCAGCAGAGGACAGGCGAGTACTGAAGCTTTCTTT	CASRGQASTEAFF
TRBV28	TRBJ2-1	.	many	TGTGCCACCCGCCGAGGGAATGAGCAGTTCTTC	CATRRGNEQFF
TRBV25-1	TRBJ2-1	.	once	TGTGCCAGCAGTGGAGGATGGCACTCCTACAATGAGCAGTTCTTC	CASSGGWHSYNEQFF
TRBV5-1	TRBJ2-3	.	many	TGCGCCAGCAGCTGGGAATCGACGGCTAGCACAGATACGCAGTATTTT	CASSWESTASTDTQYF
TRBV6-1	TRBJ1-2	.	.	TGTGCCAGCAGGGAAGAGTGGGGGGCTAACTATGGCTACACCTTC	CASREEWGANYGYTF
TRBV19	TRBJ1-6	.	.	TGTGCCAGTAGTATCCGGGGCGGGCCAGGAATCTGGACCCTCCACTTT	CASSIRGGPGIWTLHF
TRBV28	TRBJ2-1	TRBD2	.	TGTGCCAGCAGTCCCATCCTAGCGGGAGGGTTAAAAGGTGGCTACAATGAGCAGTTCTTC	CASSPILAGGLKGGYNEQFF
TRBV28	TRBJ1-5	.	many	TGTGCCAGCAGCATCGGTCAGCCCCAGCATTTT	CASSIGQPQHF
TRBV6-6	TRBJ2-2	.	.	TGTGCCAGCAGTTACAAGGAAACCGGGGAGCTGTTTTTT	CASSYKETGELFF
TRBV7-9	TRBJ2-7	.	many	TGTGCCAGCAGCGGAGGGTCCCCCTCCTACGAGCAGTACTTC	CASSGGSPSYEQYF
TRBV4-3	TRBJ2-1	.	.	TGCGCCAGCAGCCAAGGGGCGGACAGAGACAATGAGCAGTTCTTC	CASSQGADRDNEQFF
TRBV6-9	TRBJ2-7	TRBD1	.	TGTGCCAGCAGTTGGACCGGGACAGGGACTTATGAGCAGTACTTC	CASSWTGTGTYEQYF
TRBV11-3	TRBJ2-1	.	many	TGTGCCAGCAGCTTAGGGGGGAGTCTCCGAACCATTAGCTCCTACAATGAGCAGTTCTTC	CASSLGGSLRTISSYNEQFF
TRBV20-1	TRBJ2-1	.	many	TGCAGTGCTCCCCAAGAGGGCAATGAGCAGTTCTTC	CSAPQEGNEQFF
TRBV11-2	TRBJ1-1	TRBD1	many	TGTGCCAGCAGCCGCGGGGGACAGAGGGCTGAAGCTTTCTTT	CASSRGGQRAEAFF
TRBV2	TRBJ2-6	TRBD2	many	TGTGCCACCACTATACTAGCGGGAGAGGGTGGGGCCAACGTCCTGACTTTC	CATTILAGEGGANVLTF
TRBV3-1	TRBJ2-1	.	many	TGTGCCAGCAGCCAAGACTCTCTCAATGAGCAGTTCTTC	CASSQDSLNEQFF
TRBV7-2	TRBJ2-1	TRBD2	many	TGTGCCAGCAGCTTAGGGGCTAGCGGTCGTTCCGGTAGTGAGCAGTTCTTC	CASSLGASGRSGSEQFF
TRBV4-1	TRBJ2-1	.	few	TGCGCCAGCAGCCAGGGACATGCGCGGAGCTCCTACAATGAGCAGTTCTTC	CASSQGHARSSYNEQFF
TRBV2	TRBJ2-2	.	many	TGTGCCAGCAGGGAGACTGCCGGGGAGCTGTTTTTT	CASRETAGELFF
TRBV3-1	TRBJ1-1	TRBD1	many	TGTGCCAGCTCACTCCGCTTGCTGGCGGGACAGGGGGCGCATCGCACTGAAGCTTTCTTT	CASSLRLLAGQGAHRTEAFF
TRBV5-1	TRBJ2-1	TRBD2	many	TGCGCCAGCAGCTTCCGACTAGCGGGCCCCTACAATGAGCAGTTCTTC	CASSFRLAGPYNEQFF
TRBV30	TRBJ2-5	TRBD2	.	TGTGCCTGGAGTGTCACTAGCGGGATACGGGAGACCCAGTACTTC	CAWSVTSGIRETQYF
TRBV7-2	TRBJ2-7	TRBD1	many	TGTGCCAGCAGCTTAGTCGGCAGGGGGCAGGAGTACGAGCAGTACTTC	CASSLVGRGQEYEQYF
TRBV20-1	TRBJ2-1	TRBD2	.	TGCAGTGCCAAAGGAGTCCCAGAAGGGGAGGGCTACAATGAGCAGTTCTTC	CSAKGVPEGEGYNEQFF
TRBV30	TRBJ1-4	TRBD1	many	TGTGCCTGGAGTGGGGACAGACCGAATGAAAAACTGTTTTTT	CAWSGDRPNEKLFF
TRBV3-1	TRBJ1-5	.	many	TGTGCCAGCAGCCGACGGACAGAACCCAATCAGCCCCAGCATTTT	CASSRRTEPNQPQHF
TRBV29-1	TRBJ2-7	TRBD1	few	TGCAGCGTTGAAGATCGCCAGGGGGCGCGCGAGCAGTACTTC	CSVEDRQGAREQYF
TRBV6-1	TRBJ2-3	TRBD2	many	TGTGCCAGCAGCCGATCTAGCGGGAGAACAGATACGCAGTATTTT	CASSRSSGRTDTQYF
TRBV28	TRBJ2-1	.	.	TGTGCCAGCAGTCGCGACTTTGTTAATGAGCAGTTCTTC	CASSRDFVNEQFF
TRBV5-4	TRBJ2-1	TRBD2	.	TGTGCCAGCAGCTCGCACGGGACTAGCGGGAGCTCCTACAATGAGCAGTTCTTC	CASSSHGTSGSSYNEQFF
TRBV7-9	TRBJ2-2	.	few	TGTGCCAGCAGCAAGTCCGGGACATCCTACACCGGGGAGCTGTTTTTT	CASSKSGTSYTGELFF
TRBV20-1	TRBJ2-7	.	many	TGCAGTGCCGGACTTAGACAGACGCCATCCTACGAGCAGTACTTC	CSAGLRQTPSYEQYF
TRBV28	TRBJ2-7	.	many	TGTGCCAGCAGGAAGACAGGGAGGAACGAGCAGTACTTC	CASRKTGRNEQYF
TRBV6-2/TRBV6-3	TRBJ1-1	.	many	TGTGCCAGCAGTTACTCGCGTCCACCGAACACTGAAGCTTTCTTT	CASSYSRPPNTEAFF
TRBV27	TRBJ2-3	.	many	TGTGCCAGCTGGAAGGGCACAGATACGCAGTATTTT	CASWKGTDTQYF
TRBV27	TRBJ2-1	TRBD2	many	TGTGCCAGCAGTTTAATCGGGACTAGGGGGAATGAGCAGTTCTTC	CASSLIGTRGNEQFF
TRBV2	TRBJ2-5	TRBD1	many	TGTGCCACCGATGACAGGGAAGGGGAGACCCAGTACTTC	CATDDREGETQYF
TRBV27	TRBJ2-3	TRBD2	.	TGTGCCAGCACCCTCGGGGCTAGCGGGGCCATAGATACGCAGTATTTT	CASTLGASGAIDTQYF
TRBV12-3/TRBV12-4	TRBJ2-2	.	many	TGTGCCAGCGCGTTAAGAGGGACCGGGGAGCTGTTTTTT	CASALRGTGELFF
TRBV28	TRBJ2-7	TRBD2	.	TGTGCCAGCAGTTCCAAGCGGGAGGACTCCTACGAGCAGTACTTC	CASSSKREDSYEQYF
TRBV9	TRBJ1-2	.	few	TGTGCCAGCAGCCCACAGGAAAGTGACTATGGCTACACCTTC	CASSPQESDYGYTF